The T cell receptor beta chain described here comes from a study of OX40 agonist ivuxolimab in advanced cancers. The V and J ends lost 4 bases and 6 bases respectively, with 12 bases between them. The CDR3 contains 13 residues. The germline V gene has CDR1 SNHLY and CDR2 FYNNEI. Assay used: immunoSEQ multiplex PCR; TCRdb lists only in-frame clones, some missing. Of around 84,000 clones in the sample, roughly 87% were seen once. The sequence was collected from an adult with an advanced solid tumor such as melanoma, head and neck, liver or kidney cancer. The J gene is TRBJ2-5, the V gene TRBV2, with a tentative D call TRBD1 (6 bases). This sample comprised CD4+ or CD8+ T cells sorted from blood, obtained in a trial of the OX40 agonist ivuxolimab. The CDR3 spells CASSVGQGKTQYF. Here the CDR3 DNA reads TGTGCCAGCAGTGTAGGGCAGGGGAAGACCCAGTACTTC.